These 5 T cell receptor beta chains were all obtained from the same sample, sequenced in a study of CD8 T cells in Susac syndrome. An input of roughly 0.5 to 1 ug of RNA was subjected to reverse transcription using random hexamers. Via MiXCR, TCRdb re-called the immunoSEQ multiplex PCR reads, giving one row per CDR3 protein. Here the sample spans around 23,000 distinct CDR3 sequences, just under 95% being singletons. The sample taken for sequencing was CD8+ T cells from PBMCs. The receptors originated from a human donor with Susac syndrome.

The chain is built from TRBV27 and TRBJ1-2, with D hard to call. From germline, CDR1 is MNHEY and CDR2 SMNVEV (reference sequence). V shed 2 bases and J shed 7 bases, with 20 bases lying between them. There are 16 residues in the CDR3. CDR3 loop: CASSLRRTAQISGYTF. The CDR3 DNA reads TGTGCCAGCAGTTTAAGGAGGACGGCTCAGATTTCTGGCTACACCTTC.

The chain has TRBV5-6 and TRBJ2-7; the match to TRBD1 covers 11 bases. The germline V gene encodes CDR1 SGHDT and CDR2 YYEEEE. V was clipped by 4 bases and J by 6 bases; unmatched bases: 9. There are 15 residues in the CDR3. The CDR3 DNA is TGTGCCAGCAGCGCCGGGGGACAGGGGGTTCTCGAGCAGTACTTC. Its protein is CASSAGGQGVLEQYF. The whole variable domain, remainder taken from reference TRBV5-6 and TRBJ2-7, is DAGVTQSPTHLIKTRGQQVTLRCSPKSGHDTVSWYQQALGQGPQFIFQYYEEEERQRGNFPDRFSGHQFPNYSSELNVNALLLGDSALYLCASSAGGQGVLEQYFGPGTRLTVT.

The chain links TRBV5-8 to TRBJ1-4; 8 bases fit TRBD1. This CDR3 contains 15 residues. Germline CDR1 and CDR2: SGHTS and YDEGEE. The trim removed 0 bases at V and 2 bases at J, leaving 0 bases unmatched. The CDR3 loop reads CASSLGTGTNEKLFF. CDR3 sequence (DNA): TGTGCCAGCAGCTTGGGGACAGGGACTAATGAAAAACTGTTTTTT.

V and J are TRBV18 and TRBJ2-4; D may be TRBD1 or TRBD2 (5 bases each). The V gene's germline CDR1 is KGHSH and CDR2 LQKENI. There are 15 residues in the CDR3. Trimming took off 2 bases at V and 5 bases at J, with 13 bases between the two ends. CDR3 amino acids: CASSPDGGIENIQYF. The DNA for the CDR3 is TGTGCCAGCTCACCAGATGGGGGTATCGAAAACATTCAGTACTTC.

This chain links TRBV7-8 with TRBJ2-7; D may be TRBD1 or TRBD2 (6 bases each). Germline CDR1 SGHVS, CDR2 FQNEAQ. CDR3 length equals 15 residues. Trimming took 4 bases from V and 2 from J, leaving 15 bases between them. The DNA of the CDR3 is TGTGCCAGCAGCTCCGAGTCGGGGGCCGCCTACGAGCAGTACTTC. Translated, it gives CASSSESGAAYEQYF.